This record looks at one T cell receptor beta chain sequence and its context. The same CDR3 can be traced to other DNA sequences in this sample. This CDR3 has 11 residues. V lost 9 bases to trimming and J lost 3 bases; unmatched junction nucleotides: 2. Germline CDR1 and CDR2: LNHDA and SQIVND (reference sequence). This record belongs to a study of blood T cell repertoires in COVID-19. At the level of the study: COVID-19 samples, acute and convalescent, were from the United States, Italy and Spain. Sources were T cells, B-cell-depleted T cells, or PBMCs; the material itself was cDNA or gDNA.

Generated by immunoSEQ multiplex PCR, the TCRdb table keeps only in-frame clones and is missing some. The profile covers 380,000 or so clones, with roughly 90% appearing a single time and 0.95% to 1% taken by the ten largest. Recruits, aged roughly 18 to 95 years, lived in 24 US areas. Sequenced: PBMCs or T cells enriched from blood (not recorded which). The chain uses TRBV19 and TRBJ2-7; 7 bases fit TRBD1. This receptor was identified in a woman aged 25-40 years with acute COVID-19. For the CDR3, the DNA is TGTGCCAGCCGGGACAGCTACGAGCAGTACTTC. Translating gives CASRDSYEQYF.